The present entry profiles one TCR beta chain with its context. The data are from a study of blood T cell repertoires in COVID-19. Study summary: COVID-19 samples, acute and convalescent, were from the United States, Italy and Spain.

Looked up from germline, CDR1 is SGHRS and CDR2 is YFSETQ. Between the trimmed V and J ends, which lost 1 base and 1 base, there was a span of 5 bases. The CDR3 runs 14 residues. The assay was immunoSEQ multiplex PCR, and TCRdb's table has in-frame clones only and misses some. The profile shows 85,000 or so clones, about 95% of them singletons. This chain joins TRBV5-1 and TRBJ2-2; D gene ambiguous. The receptor comes from a human donor with active COVID-19. The donor label of this sample is uncertain. Sequencing used peripheral blood. The CDR3, as DNA: TGCGCCAGCAGCTTGAACGGGAACACCGGGGAGCTGTTTTTT. It specifies CASSLNGNTGELFF.